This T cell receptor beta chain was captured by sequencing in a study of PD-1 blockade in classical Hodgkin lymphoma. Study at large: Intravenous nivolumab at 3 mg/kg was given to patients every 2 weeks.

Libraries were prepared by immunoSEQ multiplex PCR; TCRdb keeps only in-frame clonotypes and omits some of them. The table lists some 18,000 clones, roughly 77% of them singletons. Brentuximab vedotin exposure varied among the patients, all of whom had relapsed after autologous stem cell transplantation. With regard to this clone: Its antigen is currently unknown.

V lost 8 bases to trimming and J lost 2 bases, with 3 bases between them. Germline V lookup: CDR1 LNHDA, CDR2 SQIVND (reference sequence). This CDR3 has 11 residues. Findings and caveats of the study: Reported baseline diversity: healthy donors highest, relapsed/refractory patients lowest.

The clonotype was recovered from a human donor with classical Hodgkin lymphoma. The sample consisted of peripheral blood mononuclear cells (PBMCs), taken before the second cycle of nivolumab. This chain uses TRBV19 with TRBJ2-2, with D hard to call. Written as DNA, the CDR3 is TGTGCCAGTCGAAACACCGGGGAGCTGTTTTTT. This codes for CASRNTGELFF.